The clone carrying this T cell receptor (beta chain) was counted only a few times. Its antigen remains unidentified. The record originates from a study of beta chain features in type 1 diabetes. Whole-study findings and limits: Patients with Type 1 diabetes showed moderately but significantly shorter TCRB CDR3s in all four CD4+ subsets. A cDNA-based sequencing approach could over-represent cells with high TCR expression.

CDR1 is MNHNS and CDR2 is SASEGT in the germline V gene. V lost 2 bases and J lost 6, with 8 bases in between. CDR3 length: 13 amino acids. Every isolated RNA sample was fully reverse transcribed, so sequencing captured expressed TCRB transcripts. Approximately 910,000 reads per sample were averaged for stem cell-like memory samples. Only in-frame clones appear in the TCRdb table, and some are missing; sequencing was by immunoSEQ multiplex PCR. The sample has 17,000 or so clones; approximately 70% are singletons. The rearrangement uses TRBV6-1 and TRBJ1-5; D may be TRBD1 (6 bases). The TCR sequence derives from a man under 40 with type 1 diabetes. The sequencing sample was made of stem cell memory CD4+ T cells from blood. CDR3 DNA sequence: TGTGCCAGCAGTGAACAGGGGTCTCAGCCCCAGCATTTT. The encoded protein is CASSEQGSQPQHF.